This is a list of T cell receptor beta chains from one sample in a study of T-cell reconstitution after alpha-beta-depleted transplantation in children. TCRdb itself ran the PCR reads through MiXCR, one entry per CDR3 protein. This sample has a few hundred thousand distinct CDR3 sequences, with 10% found just once. The sample here was PBMCs from the stem cell graft donor, taken from the stem cell graft. The source of these receptors is a human donor who donated a stem cell graft to a child with acute lymphoblastic leukemia. The CDR3 runs from the conserved cysteine through the conserved F or W. Each record gives: V gene, J gene, CDR3 protein.

V: TRBV12-3/TRBV12-4
J: TRBJ1-2
CDR3: CASRGTGGGYTF

V: TRBV7-2
J: TRBJ2-6
CDR3: CASSSGQTSSGANVLTF

V: TRBV5-1
J: TRBJ2-3
CDR3: CASSLKQVEDTQYF

V: TRBV11-2
J: TRBJ2-1
CDR3: CASSHAWGGPYNEQFF

V: TRBV7-9
J: TRBJ1-4
CDR3: CASSSGQANEKLFF

V: TRBV2
J: TRBJ2-3
CDR3: CASSDGTPTQYF

V: TRBV7-2
J: TRBJ2-1
CDR3: CASNAFSEQFF

V: TRBV5-1
J: TRBJ2-7
CDR3: CASSLGGSLVYEQYF

V: TRBV29-1
J: TRBJ2-5
CDR3: CSVKEGPQETQYF

V: TRBV7-9
J: TRBJ2-1
CDR3: CASSPPNLPGQECF

V: TRBV7-2
J: TRBJ2-7
CDR3: CASSLDYPSSYEQYF

V: TRBV7-9
J: TRBJ1-3
CDR3: CASSRYDREHSGNTIYF

V: TRBV20-1
J: TRBJ2-5
CDR3: CSAPGLAGVRETQYF

V: TRBV12-3/TRBV12-4
J: TRBJ1-1
CDR3: CASRPDWSTGTEAFF

V: TRBV27
J: TRBJ2-3
CDR3: CASSFAGDTQYF

V: TRBV6-5
J: TRBJ1-2
CDR3: CASSYSLLGGAGYTF

V: TRBV3-1
J: TRBJ1-1
CDR3: CASSQVHRNTEAFF

V: TRBV20-1
J: TRBJ2-3
CDR3: CSARPGLGGGTDTQYF

V: TRBV20-1
J: TRBJ1-5
CDR3: CSARDQGVRADYQPQHF

V: TRBV5-1
J: TRBJ1-5
CDR3: CASSRDGDPLGQPQHF

V: TRBV7-3
J: TRBJ2-2
CDR3: CASSSSRGYTAGELFF

V: TRBV6-1
J: TRBJ2-2
CDR3: CASILDLAINTGELFF

V: TRBV4-3
J: TRBJ2-5
CDR3: CASSQDVDGGGETQYF

V: TRBV20-1
J: TRBJ1-1
CDR3: CSAGGQGMNTEAFF

V: TRBV6-4
J: TRBJ2-3
CDR3: CASSDSSGSGTQYF

V: TRBV27
J: TRBJ2-7
CDR3: CASSWGGSYEQYF

V: TRBV5-1
J: TRBJ2-5
CDR3: CASSRTSVETQYF

V: TRBV7-3
J: TRBJ2-3
CDR3: CASSLGQMSTDTQYF

V: TRBV5-1
J: TRBJ2-2
CDR3: CASSGGTVNTGELFF

V: TRBV29-1
J: TRBJ1-2
CDR3: CSVEQGQSYGYTF

V: TRBV7-9
J: TRBJ2-3
CDR3: CASSLPGMGFADTQYF

V: TRBV18
J: TRBJ1-3
CDR3: CASSPIGNGNSGNTIYF

V: TRBV5-1
J: TRBJ2-7
CDR3: CASSTRSAYEQYF

V: TRBV7-8
J: TRBJ2-3
CDR3: CASSLAGEINTQYF

V: TRBV12-3/TRBV12-4
J: TRBJ2-2
CDR3: CASSLTAPGTGELFF